The entry below gives a single T cell receptor beta chain sequence along with its context. The target of this receptor is not known. Base qualities are missing; no much larger clone stands one base away. The V end loses 0 bases and the J end loses 3 bases, and a stretch of 12 bases separates them. From the cysteine through the phenylalanine, the CDR3 covers 15 amino acids. Left in the record is the CDR3 DNA by itself, 45 bases read in frame from the first base. As encoded in the germline V gene (reference sequence), CDR1 is LNHNV while CDR2 is YYDKDF. This entry is derived from a study of blood T cell repertoires in COVID-19 (TCRdb year 2020). As for the study more broadly: Collaborator samples came from the United States, Italy and Spain and covered acute and convalescent phases of COVID-19. The prospective study material was composed of cDNA or gDNA derived from T cells, B-cell-depleted T cells, or PBMCs. Subjects who had been exposed to COVID-19, were actively infected with it, or had recovered from it provided the deeply sampled blood TCRbeta repertoires that made up the dataset. The repertoires were made available in a free public database intended to serve as a resource for research on the immune response to SARS-CoV-2. The samples were drawn from two sources: the first 160 participants of the ongoing ImmuneRACE study, and 1,000 to 1,500 subjects contributed by 6 global collaborators. Sample metadata almost always included a de-identified subject ID, COVID-19 status, age in years and sex. Where available, HLA class I and class II types were taken from metadata supplied by the sample provider and were not determined by assay-based typing. The study at large found these results: How much clinical and demographic metadata was included differed by source and by participant, and the metadata was provided uncurated.

The immunoSEQ Assay, a bias-controlled multiplex PCR, was used to amplify TCRbeta CDR3 regions from genomic DNA. As for the authors' bioinformatics: The number of nucleated cells in each sample was estimated by amplification of reference gene primers within the assay. Sequence reads were collapsed and filtered to measure the absolute abundance of every unique TCRbeta CDR3 rearrangement. For each sample, productive Simpson clonality was calculated as the square root of Simpson's diversity index over productive rearrangements. What TCRdb holds here is the immuneACCESS table cut down to in-frame rearrangements. Part of the clones is not present; checked against another copy, under half of the missing clones reflect an unresolved V gene, and the others are unexplained. For V, J and clone size, that table is used; D and trimming come from the DNA. Present in this sample are about 58,000 clones, 78% of which were seen just once. The ten largest clones add up to 4% to 6% of the sample.

Collaborating institutions collected whole blood in K2EDTA tubes following their own protocols. For TCRbeta analysis, collaborators shipped samples as frozen whole blood, isolated PBMCs, or DNA extracted from either of those sample types. The sequence joins TRBV15 to TRBJ2-7; the D gene lacks a confident call. This sequence originates from a human donor in a cohort sampled during active COVID-19. Sequenced material: peripheral blood. Here is the DNA: TGTGCCACCAGCAGAGATCTAGTGACTTACTACGAGCAGTACTTC. This yields the protein CATSRDLVTYYEQYF.